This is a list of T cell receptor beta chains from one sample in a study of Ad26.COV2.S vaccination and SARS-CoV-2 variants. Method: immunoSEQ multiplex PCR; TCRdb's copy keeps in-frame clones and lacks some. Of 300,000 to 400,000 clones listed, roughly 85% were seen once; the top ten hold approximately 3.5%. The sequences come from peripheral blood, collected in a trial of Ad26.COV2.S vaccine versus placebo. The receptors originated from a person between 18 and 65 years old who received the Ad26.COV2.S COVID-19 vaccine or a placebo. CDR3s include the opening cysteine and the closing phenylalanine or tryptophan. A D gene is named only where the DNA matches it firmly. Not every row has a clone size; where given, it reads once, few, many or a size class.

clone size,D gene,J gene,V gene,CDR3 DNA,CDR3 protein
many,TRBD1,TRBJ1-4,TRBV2,TGTGCCAGCAGGGACAGGGTCGGCTCTGAAAAACTGTTTTTT,CASRDRVGSEKLFF
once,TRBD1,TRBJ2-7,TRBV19,TGTGCCAGTAGGGGCGGGACAGGGGGCTCCTACGAGCAGTACTTC,CASRGGTGGSYEQYF
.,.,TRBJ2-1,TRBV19,TGTGCCAGTAGTATCAATAAAGGGTACAATGAGCAGTTCTTC,CASSINKGYNEQFF
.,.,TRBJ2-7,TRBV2,TGTGCCAGCAGACGGACAGCTTACGAGCAGTACTTC,CASRRTAYEQYF
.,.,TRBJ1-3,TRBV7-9,TGTGCCGGCCAGGACACAGCTGGAAACACCATATATTTT,CAGQDTAGNTIYF
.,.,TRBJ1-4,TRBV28,TGTGCCAGCAGTTTTTTGGGTGCAACTAATGAAAAACTGTTTTTT,CASSFLGATNEKLFF
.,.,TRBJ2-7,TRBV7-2,TGTGCCAGCAGCTTAATAGCCCACGAGCAGTACTTC,CASSLIAHEQYF
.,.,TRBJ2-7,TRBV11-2,TGTGCCAGCAGCTTTACAGGGTACCACGAGCAGTACTTC,CASSFTGYHEQYF
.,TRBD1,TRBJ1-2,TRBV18,TGTGCCAGCTCACAACAGGGGGCAAACTATGGCTACACCTTC,CASSQQGANYGYTF
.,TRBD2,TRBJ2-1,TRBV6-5,TGTGCCAGCAGTTCTCCAGGCGGGAGACAGTTCTTC,CASSSPGGRQFF
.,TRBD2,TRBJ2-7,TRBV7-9,TGTGCCAGCAGCTCCGTGACTAGCAGACCCTACGAAGAGCAGTACTTC,CASSSVTSRPYEEQYF
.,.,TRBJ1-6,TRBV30,TGTGCCTGGAGTGCGGGCCGAACCCTCCACTTT,CAWSAGRTLHF
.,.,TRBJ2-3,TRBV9,TGTGCCAGCGCAGTTTTCGGGCAGGGCACAGATACGCAGTATTTT,CASAVFGQGTDTQYF
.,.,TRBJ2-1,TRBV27,TGTGCCAGCAGTTTTGGGGGCGCCGGGAATGAGCAGTTCTTC,CASSFGGAGNEQFF